The sequence of this TCR beta chain was determined in a study of response to subunit inactivated influenza vaccine. TCRdb re-derived calls from the RT-PCR reads in MiXCR, one entry per CDR3 protein. Of roughly 700,000 distinct CDR3 sequences in the sample, over 11% are singletons; the top ten hold around 7.3%. The CDR3 contains 15 residues. The sample in question was PBMCs from blood, obtained 14 to 15 days before vaccination. The receptor was derived from a man between 45 and 60 years old who received an inactivated influenza vaccine. The J gene is TRBJ1-2, the V gene TRBV21-1; the table's D call, TRBD1, was not checked against the DNA. TRBV21-1 is noted as a pseudogene. The CDR3 DNA reads TGTGCCAGCAGCACCTTCAGGGGGCAGGGGTATGGCTACACCTTC. It translates to CASSTFRGQGYGYTF.